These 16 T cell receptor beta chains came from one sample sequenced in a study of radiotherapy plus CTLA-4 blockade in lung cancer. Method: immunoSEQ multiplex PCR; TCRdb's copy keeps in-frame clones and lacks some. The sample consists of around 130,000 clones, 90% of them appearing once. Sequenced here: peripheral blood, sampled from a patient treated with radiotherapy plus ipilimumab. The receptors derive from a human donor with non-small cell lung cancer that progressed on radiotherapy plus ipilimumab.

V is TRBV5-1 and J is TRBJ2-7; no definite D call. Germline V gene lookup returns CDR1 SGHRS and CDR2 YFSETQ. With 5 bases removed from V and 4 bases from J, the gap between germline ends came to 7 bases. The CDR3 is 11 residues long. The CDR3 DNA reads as TGCGCCAGCAGACGGGCTTACGAGCAGTACTTC. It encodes CASRRAYEQYF.

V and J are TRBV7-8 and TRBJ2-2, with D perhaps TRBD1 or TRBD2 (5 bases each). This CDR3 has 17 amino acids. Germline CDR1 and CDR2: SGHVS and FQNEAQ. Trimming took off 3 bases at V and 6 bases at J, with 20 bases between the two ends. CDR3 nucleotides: TGTGCCAGCAGCTTCCCCAGTGGGACCACTGTGGCCGGGGAGCTGTTTTTT. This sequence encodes CASSFPSGTTVAGELFF.

The CDR3 protein is CASSLDVAGVGYEQYF. The CDR3 DNA sequence: TGTGCCAGCAGTTTGGATGTAGCGGGAGTGGGCTACGAGCAGTACTTC. The rearrangement links TRBV6-6 to TRBJ2-7; 9 bases are shared with TRBD2. The germline V gene has CDR1 MNHNY and CDR2 SVGAGI (reference sequence). The CDR3 consists of 16 residues. Trimming removed 4 bases from V and 3 bases from J; junction bases left unmatched: 10.

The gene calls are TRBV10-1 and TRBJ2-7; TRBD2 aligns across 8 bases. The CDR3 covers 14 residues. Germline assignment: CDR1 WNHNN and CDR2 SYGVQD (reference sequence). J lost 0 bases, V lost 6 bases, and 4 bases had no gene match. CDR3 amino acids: CASSESGSSYEQYF. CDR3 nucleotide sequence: TGCGCCAGCAGCGAAAGCGGGAGCTCCTACGAGCAGTACTTC.

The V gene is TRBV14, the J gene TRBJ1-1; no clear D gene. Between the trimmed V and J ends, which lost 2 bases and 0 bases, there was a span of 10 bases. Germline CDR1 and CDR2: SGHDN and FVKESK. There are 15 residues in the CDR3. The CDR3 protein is CASSQNLVVNTEAFF. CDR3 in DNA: TGTGCCAGCAGCCAAAATTTGGTCGTGAACACTGAAGCTTTCTTT.

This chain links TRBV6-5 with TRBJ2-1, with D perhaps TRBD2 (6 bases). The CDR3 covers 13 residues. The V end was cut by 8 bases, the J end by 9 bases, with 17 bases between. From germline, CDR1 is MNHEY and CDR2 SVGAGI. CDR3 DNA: TGTGCCAGCGCGATGAGCGGGCGTATTGAGCAGTTCTTC. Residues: CASAMSGRIEQFF.

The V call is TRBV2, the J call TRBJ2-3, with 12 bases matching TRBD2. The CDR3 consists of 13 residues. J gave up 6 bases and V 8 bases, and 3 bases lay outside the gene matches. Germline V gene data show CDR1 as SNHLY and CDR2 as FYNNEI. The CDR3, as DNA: TGTGCCAGCCCCGGGACTAGCGGGGATACGCAGTATTTT. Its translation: CASPGTSGDTQYF.

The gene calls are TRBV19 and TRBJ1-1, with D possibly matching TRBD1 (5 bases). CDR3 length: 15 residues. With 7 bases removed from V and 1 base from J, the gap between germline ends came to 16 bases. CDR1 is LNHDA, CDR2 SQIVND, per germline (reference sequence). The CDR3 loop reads CASILAGRSNTEAFF. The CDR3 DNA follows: TGTGCCAGTATCTTGGCAGGGAGATCGAACACTGAAGCTTTCTTT.

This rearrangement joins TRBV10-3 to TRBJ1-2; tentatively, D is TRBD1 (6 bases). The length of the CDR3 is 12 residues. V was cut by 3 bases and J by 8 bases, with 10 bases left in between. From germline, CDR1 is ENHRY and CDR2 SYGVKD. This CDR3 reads CAISDYREGYTF. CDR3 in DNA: TGTGCCATCAGTGATTACAGGGAAGGCTACACCTTC.

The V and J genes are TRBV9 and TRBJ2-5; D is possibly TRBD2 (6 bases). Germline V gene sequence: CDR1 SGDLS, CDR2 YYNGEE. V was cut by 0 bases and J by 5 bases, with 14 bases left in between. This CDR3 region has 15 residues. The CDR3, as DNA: TGTGCCAGCAGCGTAGTTCCGGGAGCTGCTGAGACCCAGTACTTC. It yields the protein CASSVVPGAAETQYF.

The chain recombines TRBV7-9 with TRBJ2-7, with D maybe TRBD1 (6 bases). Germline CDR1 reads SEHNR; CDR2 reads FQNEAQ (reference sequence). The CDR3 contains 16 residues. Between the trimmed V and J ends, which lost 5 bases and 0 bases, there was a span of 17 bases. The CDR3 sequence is CASSITGTGFSYEQYF. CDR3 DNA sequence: TGTGCCAGCAGCATCACAGGGACGGGCTTCTCCTACGAGCAGTACTTC.

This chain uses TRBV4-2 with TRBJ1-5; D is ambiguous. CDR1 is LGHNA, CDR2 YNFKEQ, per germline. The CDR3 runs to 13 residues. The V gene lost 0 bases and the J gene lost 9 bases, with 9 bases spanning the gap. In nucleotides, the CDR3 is TGTGCCAGCAGCCAAGAACGGGCGGGGCCCCAGCATTTT. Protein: CASSQERAGPQHF.

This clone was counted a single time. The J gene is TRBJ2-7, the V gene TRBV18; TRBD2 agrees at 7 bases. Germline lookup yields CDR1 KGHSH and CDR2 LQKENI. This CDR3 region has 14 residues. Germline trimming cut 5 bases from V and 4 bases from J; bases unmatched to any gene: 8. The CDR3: CASSRAGEIYEQYF. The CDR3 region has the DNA TGTGCCAGCTCAAGGGCGGGAGAGATATACGAGCAGTACTTC.

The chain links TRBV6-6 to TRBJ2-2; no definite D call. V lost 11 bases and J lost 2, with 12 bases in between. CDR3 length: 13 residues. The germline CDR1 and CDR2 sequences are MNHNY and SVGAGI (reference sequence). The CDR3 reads CAVDIHNTGELFF. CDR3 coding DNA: TGTGCCGTAGACATACACAACACCGGGGAGCTGTTTTTT.

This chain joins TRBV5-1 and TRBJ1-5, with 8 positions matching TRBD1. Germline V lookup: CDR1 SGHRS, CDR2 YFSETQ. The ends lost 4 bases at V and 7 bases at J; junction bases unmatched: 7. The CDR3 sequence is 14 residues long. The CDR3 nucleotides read TGCGCCAGCAGCCCCGGGACAGGTCAACAGCCCCAGCATTTT. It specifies CASSPGTGQQPQHF.

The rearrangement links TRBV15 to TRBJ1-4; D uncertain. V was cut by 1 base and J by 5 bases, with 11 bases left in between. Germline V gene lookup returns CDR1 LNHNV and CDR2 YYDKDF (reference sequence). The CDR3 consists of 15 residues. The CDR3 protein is CATSRAHDGNEKLFF. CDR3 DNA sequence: TGTGCCACCAGCAGAGCGCATGATGGGAATGAAAAACTGTTTTTT.